This entry describes one T cell receptor beta chain. Vbeta (60) and Jbeta (13) primers were used in the PCR. Repertoires were generated with immunoSEQ multiplex PCR, while TCRdb's copy carries only in-frame clones and drops some. Seen here are 130,000 to 150,000 clones, around 80% observed once, and the top ten hold 2.5% to 3.5%. Germline V gene sequence: CDR1 GTSNPN, CDR2 SVGIG (reference sequence). The CDR3 is 15 amino acids. The junction had 8 bases not matched to a gene; V was cut back by 0 bases and J by 5 bases. The data derive from a study of cytomegalovirus exposure and HLA in healthy donors. The sequence came from a woman in her 30s in good health and CMV-seronegative. Sequencing was done on a sample of PBMCs. The chain combines TRBV30 with TRBJ2-5; 8 bases map to TRBD2. The CDR3, as DNA: TGTGCCTGGAGTGTACGCGGGGGGCCCCCGGAGACCCAGTACTTC. Its translation is CAWSVRGGPPETQYF. The full variable domain, with the rest looked up from reference TRBV30 and TRBJ2-5, is SQTIHQWPATLVQPVGSPLSLECTVEGTSNPNLYWYRQAAGRGLQLLFYSVGIGQISSEVPQNLSASRPQDRQFILSSKKLLLSDSGFYLCAWSVRGGPPETQYFGPGTRLLVL.